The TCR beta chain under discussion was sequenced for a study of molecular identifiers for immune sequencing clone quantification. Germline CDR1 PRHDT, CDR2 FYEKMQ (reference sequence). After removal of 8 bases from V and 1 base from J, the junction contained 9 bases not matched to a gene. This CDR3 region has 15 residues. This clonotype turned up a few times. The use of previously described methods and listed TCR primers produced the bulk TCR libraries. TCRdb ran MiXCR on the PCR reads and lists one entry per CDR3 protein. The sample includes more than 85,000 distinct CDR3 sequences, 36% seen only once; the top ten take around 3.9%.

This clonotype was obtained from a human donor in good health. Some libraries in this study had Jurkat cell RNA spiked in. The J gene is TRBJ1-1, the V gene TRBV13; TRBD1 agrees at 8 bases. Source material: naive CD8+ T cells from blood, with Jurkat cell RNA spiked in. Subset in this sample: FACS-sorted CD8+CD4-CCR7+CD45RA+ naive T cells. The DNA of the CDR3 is TGTGCCAGCTGGGGCAGGGGGCTCGCGAACACTGAAGCTTTCTTT. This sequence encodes CASWGRGLANTEAFF. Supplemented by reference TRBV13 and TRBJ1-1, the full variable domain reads AAGVIQSPRHLIKEKRETATLKCYPIPRHDTVYWYQQGPGQDPQFLISFYEKMQSDKGSIPDRFSAQQFSDYHSELNMSSLELGDSALYFCASWGRGLANTEAFFGQGTRLTVV.